There are many counts of the clone carrying this T cell receptor beta chain. CDR1 is SGHRS and CDR2 is YFSETQ in the germline V gene. With 7 bases removed from V and 9 bases from J, the gap between germline ends came to 20 bases. The CDR3 spans 14 residues. These data originate in a study of neurological immune-mediated disorders. TCRdb redid the calling of the 5' RACE reads with MiXCR, one entry per CDR3 protein. This sample has approximately 30,000 distinct CDR3 sequences; around 16% occur once, and the top ten carry about 28%. The sample was PBMCs. This clonotype was sampled from a man aged 70 or older in good health. The V gene is TRBV5-1, the J gene TRBJ2-1; D possibly uses TRBD1 or TRBD2 (5 bases each). The CDR3 loop reads CASGRDPVVPEQFF. The CDR3 DNA reads TGCGCCAGCGGTCGGGACCCGGTCGTTCCTGAGCAGTTCTTC.